This TCR beta chain stems from a study of T cell responses to AZD1222 COVID-19 vaccine. Overall study results and limits: Baseline seropositives among AZD1222 recipients totaled only five or six.

Trimming took 4 bases from V and 4 from J, leaving 11 bases between them. From germline, CDR1 is SGHNT and CDR2 YYREEE (reference sequence). The CDR3 loop spans 13 amino acids. Only in-frame clones appear in the TCRdb table, and some are missing; sequencing was by immunoSEQ multiplex PCR. The profile shows approximately 190,000 clones, around 90% of them singletons. Points on this clone: Its antigen remains unidentified.

The V call is TRBV5-4, the J call TRBJ1-2; no clear D. Sequencing was performed on peripheral blood, taken 28 days after the second dose of the MenACWY control vaccine. The sequence was collected from an adult who received the MenACWY meningococcal vaccine as a control. CDR3: CASSPDIGYGYTF. The CDR3, as DNA: TGTGCCAGCAGCCCGGATATTGGCTATGGCTACACCTTC.